Listed here are 18 T cell receptor beta chains from one sample, sequenced in a study of OX40 agonist ivuxolimab in advanced cancers. Sequencing was performed with immunoSEQ multiplex PCR; in TCRdb, only in-frame clones are kept and a portion is missing. The sample shows fewer than 25,000 clones, about two thirds of them seen only once. The starting material was CD4+ or CD8+ T cells sorted from blood, obtained in a trial of the OX40 agonist ivuxolimab. Receptor source: an adult with an advanced solid tumor such as melanoma, head and neck, liver or kidney cancer.

The sample holds a few counts of this clone. The CDR3: CASSWTSGNYEQYF. In DNA form, the CDR3 reads TGTGCCAGCAGTTGGACTAGCGGAAACTACGAGCAGTACTTC. V is TRBV2 and J is TRBJ2-7; TRBD2 aligns across 10 bases. CDR3 size: 14 residues. CDR1 and CDR2 from the germline V gene are SNHLY and FYNNEI. The junction had 4 bases not matched to a gene; V was cut back by 5 bases and J by 3 bases. The full variable domain, rest sourced from reference TRBV2 and TRBJ2-7, is EPEVTQTPSHQVTQMGQEVILRCVPISNHLYFYWYRQILGQKVEFLVSFYNNEISEKSEIFDDQFSVERPDGSNFTLKIRSTKLEDSAMYFCASSWTSGNYEQYFGPGTRLTVT.

This clone was observed once. CDR3 nucleotide sequence: TGTGCCAGCAGTTACGGGGGACAGGGGTACTATGGCTACACCTTC. Protein sequence: CASSYGGQGYYGYTF. This chain links TRBV6-5 with TRBJ1-2; 10 positions match TRBD1. V lost 2 bases to trimming and J lost 3 bases; unmatched junction nucleotides: 3. The CDR3 is 15 residues long. Per germline, CDR1 MNHEY and CDR2 SVGAGI.

The chain combines TRBV6-6 with TRBJ2-3, with TRBD2 as a possible D gene (6 bases). CDR3 length: 13 amino acids. Germline values: CDR1 MNHNY, CDR2 SVGAGI (reference sequence). The V and J ends lost 3 bases and 6 bases respectively, with 10 bases between them. The CDR3 coding sequence is TGTGCCAGCAGTTATTCTAGCGCGGATACGCAGTATTTT. Translated, it gives CASSYSSADTQYF.

The CDR3 sequence: CASSLGWPTYQETQYF. The CDR3 DNA sequence: TGTGCCAGCAGCTTAGGTTGGCCTACGTACCAAGAGACCCAGTACTTC. The V and J genes are TRBV7-9 and TRBJ2-5, with unresolved D. The CDR3 length is 16 residues. The V gene lost 1 base and the J gene lost 0 bases, with 12 bases spanning the gap. CDR1 is SEHNR and CDR2 is FQNEAQ in the germline V gene (reference sequence).

The chain is built from TRBV13 and TRBJ1-3, with D unresolved. Trimming removed 2 bases at V and 2 bases at J, with 7 bases between. Germline assignment: CDR1 PRHDT and CDR2 FYEKMQ (reference sequence). This CDR3 has 14 amino acids. In DNA, the CDR3 is TGTGCCAGCAGCTTAATAGGGACTGGAAACACCATATATTTT. Protein: CASSLIGTGNTIYF.

The gene calls are TRBV28 and TRBJ1-5; D not resolved. The CDR3 loop spans 15 amino acids. Germline V gene lookup returns CDR1 MDHEN and CDR2 SYDVKM. Trimming pared 3 bases from V and 3 bases from J, leaving 12 bases between. CDR3 protein: CASSFSGSVNQPQHF. CDR3 bases: TGTGCCAGCAGTTTCTCAGGTTCAGTCAATCAGCCCCAGCATTTT. Supplemented by reference TRBV28 and TRBJ1-5, the full variable domain reads DVKVTQSSRYLVKRTGEKVFLECVQDMDHENMFWYRQDPGLGLRLIYFSYDVKMKEKGDIPEGYSVSREKKERFSLILESASTNQTSMYLCASSFSGSVNQPQHFGDGTRLSIL.

The chain carries TRBV28 and TRBJ1-3; D is undetermined. CDR3 length: 20 amino acids. From germline, CDR1 is MDHEN and CDR2 SYDVKM. The V end lost 10 bases, the J end lost 0 bases, and 31 bases lay between the germline ends. The CDR3 bases are TGTGCCACCAGCCTTTACGCCGATTTTTCCCGGCAGAGCTCTGGAAACACCATATATTTT. Translated: CATSLYADFSRQSSGNTIYF. The entire variable domain, with the rest obtained from reference TRBV28 and TRBJ1-3, is as follows: DVKVTQSSRYLVKRTGEKVFLECVQDMDHENMFWYRQDPGLGLRLIYFSYDVKMKEKGDIPEGYSVSREKKERFSLILESASTNQTSMYLCATSLYADFSRQSSGNTIYFGEGSWLTVV.

The chain joins TRBV13 to TRBJ2-7; the D is unclear. Germline CDR1 and CDR2: PRHDT and FYEKMQ (reference sequence). The CDR3 has 15 residues. Between the trimmed V and J ends, which lost 1 base and 2 bases, there was a span of 12 bases. The CDR3 DNA reads as TGTGCCAGCAGCTTAGCAGTTGCGCCCCCCTACGAGCAGTACTTC. It translates to CASSLAVAPPYEQYF.

The chain joins TRBV28 to TRBJ2-2; D call uncertain. Germline V CDR1 and CDR2: MDHEN, SYDVKM. The CDR3 runs to 15 residues. Between the trimmed V and J ends, which lost 3 bases and 1 base, there was a span of 9 bases. CDR3 sequence (DNA): TGTGCCAGCAGTTTTTATAGTAGGAACACCGGGGAGCTGTTTTTT. It yields the protein CASSFYSRNTGELFF.

This chain joins TRBV9 and TRBJ1-6, with D maybe TRBD1 (5 bases). V was shortened by 1 base and J by 0 bases, with 11 bases between the two germline ends. CDR1 and CDR2 from the germline V gene are SGDLS and YYNGEE. The CDR3 has 17 amino acids. The CDR3 is CASSVSGASSYNSPLHF. The CDR3 nucleotides are TGTGCCAGCAGCGTATCTGGGGCGAGCTCCTATAATTCACCCCTCCACTTT.

The rearrangement uses TRBV6-1 and TRBJ2-7; D not certain. V was clipped by 5 bases and J by 7 bases, with 9 bases between them. This CDR3 comprises 11 residues. The germline V gene has CDR1 MNHNS and CDR2 SASEGT. The CDR3 DNA sequence: TGTGCCAGCAGTTACGTCGGAGAGCAGTACTTC. As protein: CASSYVGEQYF.

This chain links TRBV19 with TRBJ1-5; D perhaps matches TRBD1 (6 bases). Germline-derived CDR1 and CDR2 are LNHDA and SQIVND (reference sequence). V was cut by 5 bases and J by 3 bases, with 11 bases left in between. CDR3 length: 14 residues. CDR3 region: CASSRGAVNQPQHF. CDR3 in DNA: TGTGCCAGTAGTCGGGGGGCAGTCAATCAGCCCCAGCATTTT.

About this clone: Other DNA sequences within the sample encode an identical CDR3. The chain combines TRBV5-5 with TRBJ2-1; 7 bases match TRBD2. V lost 1 base to trimming and J lost 2 bases; unmatched junction nucleotides: 6. Germline lookup yields CDR1 SGHKS and CDR2 YYEKEE (reference sequence). CDR3 length: 16 residues. The CDR3 here is CASSLFSGGPYNEQFF. Written as DNA, the CDR3 is TGTGCCAGCAGCTTGTTCTCGGGAGGACCCTACAATGAGCAGTTCTTC.

The chain uses TRBV2 and TRBJ2-7; D possibly uses TRBD1 or TRBD2 (5 bases each). In germline, CDR1 is SNHLY, CDR2 FYNNEI. The germline V and J ends were trimmed by 6 bases and 4 bases, with 19 bases remaining between them. CDR3 size: 15 residues. CDR3 nucleotide sequence: TGTGCCAGCAGGACCGCCGGGACGGTTGCGTACGAGCAGTACTTC. It yields the protein CASRTAGTVAYEQYF.

The CDR3 bases are TGTGCCAGCAGCGTAGGAGGTAGCAATCAGCCCCAGCATTTT. Protein product: CASSVGGSNQPQHF. This chain joins TRBV9 and TRBJ1-5; D is unclear. There are 14 residues in the CDR3. The germline CDR1 and CDR2 sequences are SGDLS and YYNGEE. V was trimmed by 0 bases and J by 0 bases, leaving 4 bases between them.

V usage is TRBV29-1 and J usage is TRBJ1-2, with D possibly being TRBD1 (5 bases). Germline CDR1 and CDR2: SQVTM and ANQGSEA. V lost 4 bases to trimming and J lost 8 bases, with 20 bases between them. This CDR3 is 14 amino acids long. CDR3 nucleotides: TGCAGCGTTGGCCCTGGGGGGATATGGGGCGGCTACACCTTC. Its protein product is CSVGPGGIWGGYTF.

In this sample, this clone turned up a few times. This chain connects TRBV2 to TRBJ2-3; D is perhaps TRBD1 or TRBD2 (5 bases each). CDR3 length: 15 amino acids. V was trimmed by 8 bases and J by 2 bases, leaving 17 bases between them. CDR1 and CDR2 (germline): SNHLY, FYNNEI. The chain's CDR3 is CASEGPRRPTDTQYF. CDR3 coding DNA: TGTGCCAGCGAGGGACCCAGACGCCCCACAGATACGCAGTATTTT.

The V call is TRBV11-2, the J call TRBJ2-6; no firm D call. This CDR3 contains 15 residues. CDR1 is SGHAT, CDR2 FQNNGV, per germline. The V end lost 3 bases, the J end lost 1 base, and 7 bases lay between the germline ends. CDR3 sequence (DNA): TGTGCCAGCAGCTTCGCAGGTTCTGGGGCCAACGTCCTGACTTTC. Its protein is CASSFAGSGANVLTF. Based on the CDR3 plus reference TRBV11-2 and TRBJ2-6, the full variable domain is EAGVAQSPRYKIIEKRQSVAFWCNPISGHATLYWYQQILGQGPKLLIQFQNNGVVDDSQLPKDRFSAERLKGVDSTLKIQPAKLEDSAVYLCASSFAGSGANVLTFGAGSRLTVL.